The clone carrying this T cell receptor (beta chain) showed up just once. No antigen is known for it. A much more abundant neighbour one base away suggests this may be a read error. Using a J-beta primer mix together with a sample-barcoded 5' primer, a second PCR was run for roughly 6 to 12 cycles. Each cDNA molecule, via a template-switch adaptor with 12 random nucleotides, was tagged. Each CDR3 protein is one row after TCRdb ran MiXCR on the 5' RACE reads. The sample lists fewer than 1.5 million distinct CDR3 sequences, 40% to 50% occurring once. The entry originates in a study of blood T cells in healthy people across ages. The study's findings and limits: With unsorted PBMCs, a conclusive comparison of naive versus antigen-experienced cells was not possible.

Germline V CDR1 and CDR2: LGHDT, YNNKEL (reference sequence). The CDR3 loop spans 14 amino acids. J was trimmed by 5 bases and V by 6 bases; bases with no gene match: 2. The receptor comes from a woman between 18 and 29 years old in good health. The chain is built from TRBV3-1 and TRBJ2-1; 12 positions agree with TRBD2. The specimen sequenced was blood. The CDR3 bases are TGTGCCAGCAGGCGGACTAGCGGGGACAATGAGCAGTTCTTC. It translates to CASRRTSGDNEQFF.